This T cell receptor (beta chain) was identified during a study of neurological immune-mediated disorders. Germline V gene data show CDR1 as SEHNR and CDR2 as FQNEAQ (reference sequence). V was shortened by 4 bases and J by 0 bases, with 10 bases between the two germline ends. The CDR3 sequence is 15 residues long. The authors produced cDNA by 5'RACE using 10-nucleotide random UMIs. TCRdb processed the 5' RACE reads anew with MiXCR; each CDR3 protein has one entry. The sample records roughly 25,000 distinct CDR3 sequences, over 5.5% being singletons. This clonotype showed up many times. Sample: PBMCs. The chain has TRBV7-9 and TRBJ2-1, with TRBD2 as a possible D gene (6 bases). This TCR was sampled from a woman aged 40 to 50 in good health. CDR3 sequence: CASSSSESSYNEQFF. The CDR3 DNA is TGTGCCAGCAGCTCTAGCGAGAGCTCCTACAATGAGCAGTTCTTC. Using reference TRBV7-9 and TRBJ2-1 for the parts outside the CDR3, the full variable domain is DTGVSQNPRHKITKRGQNVTFRCDPISEHNRLYWYRQTLGQGPEFLTYFQNEAQLEKSRLLSDRFSAERPKGSFSTLEIQRTEQGDSAMYLCASSSSESSYNEQFFGPGTRLTVL.